Presented here are 2 T cell receptor beta chains from one specimen sequenced in a study of cytomegalovirus exposure and HLA in healthy donors. Primers: 60 Vbeta forward and 13 Jbeta reverse. This table comes from immunoSEQ multiplex PCR, and its TCRdb copy is limited to in-frame clones, with some not included. The sample has more than 90,000 clones, less than 70% seen once; the top ten hold about 2.9%. The sequencing sample was made of PBMCs. Every receptor here comes from a middle-aged man in good health and CMV-seronegative.

This chain uses TRBV19 with TRBJ1-5; 9 bases map to TRBD1. The CDR3 has 17 amino acids. After removal of 8 bases from V and 1 base from J, the junction contained 12 bases not matched to a gene. Germline V CDR1 and CDR2: LNHDA, SQIVND (reference sequence). The CDR3 protein is CASGGALDRGSNQPQHF. Written as DNA, the CDR3 is TGTGCCAGTGGTGGAGCCCTGGACAGGGGCAGCAATCAGCCCCAGCATTTT. Full variable domain (rest looked up from reference TRBV19 and TRBJ1-5): DGGITQSPKYLFRKEGQNVTLSCEQNLNHDAMYWYRQDPGQGLRLIYYSQIVNDFQKGDIAEGYSVSREKKESFPLTVTSAQKNPTAFYLCASGGALDRGSNQPQHFGDGTRLSIL.

This sequence joins TRBV9 and TRBJ2-1, with D unclear. V shed 0 bases and J shed 6 bases, with 7 bases lying between them. The CDR3 contains 13 residues. CDR1 and CDR2 (germline): SGDLS, YYNGEE. CDR3 region: CASSVGPTNEQFF. Here the CDR3 DNA reads TGTGCCAGCAGCGTAGGGCCCACCAATGAGCAGTTCTTC.